This T cell receptor beta chain was profiled in a study of blood T cell repertoires in COVID-19. The CDR3 sequence is 16 residues long. The V and J ends lost 1 base and 6 bases, in that order; junction bases with no gene match: 5. Germline V gene data show CDR1 as KGHDR and CDR2 as SFDVKD. The protocol was immunoSEQ multiplex PCR, while the TCRdb copy is restricted to in-frame clones and leaves out a portion. This table holds 150,000 or so clones, around four fifths found once. The specimen sequenced was peripheral blood. The chain couples TRBV24-1 to TRBJ2-1, with 10 bases identical to TRBD2. The sequence was collected from a man between 65 and 85 years old who had recovered from COVID-19. CDR3 in DNA: TGTGCCACCAGTGATTTATCTAGCGGGAGCCGCAATGAGCAGTTCTTC. Translating gives CATSDLSSGSRNEQFF.